The T cell receptor (beta chain) described here comes from a study of cytomegalovirus exposure and HLA in healthy donors. Overall study results and limits: Later, an analysis found that TCR clusters from the first cohort tended to co-occur in the approximately 130 validation repertoires. Reported performance of the classifier showed diagnosis of cytomegalovirus status with high specificity and sensitivity. The CMV antigen specificity of a few CMV-associated chains was confirmed through in vitro analysis.

The validation cohort, a group of some 120 subjects, included the donors and was separate from the roughly 620-subject first cohort. Only one count was recorded for this clone. Antigen unknown. Deletions cut 0 bases from V and 6 bases from J, with 12 bases between. The CDR3 is made up of 15 amino acids. CDR1 is LGHNA, CDR2 YNFKEQ, per germline. Assay: immunoSEQ multiplex PCR; the TCRdb copy retains only in-frame clones and omits some. This sample has about 140,000 clones, with roughly four fifths found just once. Specimen: PBMCs. The clonotype was recovered from a woman aged 25 to 39 in good health and CMV-seronegative. The chain has TRBV4-2 and TRBJ2-1, with D hard to call. CDR3 protein: CASSQDLYAGNEQFF. DNA of the CDR3: TGTGCCAGCAGCCAAGATCTTTACGCAGGCAATGAGCAGTTCTTC.